Listed below are T cell receptor beta chains from one sample, sequenced in a study of identical twins. TCRdb analysed the 5' RACE reads with MiXCR anew, one entry per CDR3 protein. The table includes some 1,600,000 distinct CDR3 sequences, about 31% detected once. The sequencing input was cord blood. These receptor sequences come from a newborn girl in good health. Both conserved end residues are part of each CDR3. Each record gives: CDR3 length, clone size, D gene, V gene, J gene, CDR3 protein, CDR3 DNA. The D gene is left open where the match is weak. Only part of the rows carry a size: once, few, many, or a class if the clone is expanded.

>16|few|-|TRBV29-1|TRBJ2-3
CSVERGLASITDTQYF
TGCAGCGTTGAAAGGGGGTTGGCTAGCATCACAGATACGCAGTATTTT
>13|few|-|TRBV27|TRBJ2-1
CASSLGRVHEQFF
TGTGCCAGCAGTTTAGGCAGGGTCCATGAGCAGTTCTTC
>14|few|-|TRBV14|TRBJ1-1
CASSQRQRNTEAFF
TGTGCCAGCAGCCAGAGGCAGCGGAACACTGAAGCTTTCTTT
>13|few|-|TRBV6-5|TRBJ2-3
CASSYGHPDTQYF
TGTGCCAGCAGTTACGGACACCCAGATACGCAGTATTTT
>14|few|-|TRBV6-1|TRBJ2-1
CASSEIGSFNEQFF
TGTGCCAGCAGTGAAATTGGCAGTTTCAATGAGCAGTTCTTC
>14|-|-|TRBV10-3|TRBJ2-7
CAISEQGLFYEQYF
TGTGCCATCAGTGAACAGGGCCTTTTCTACGAGCAGTACTTC
>15|few|TRBD2|TRBV4-1|TRBJ2-3
CASSQVAGAGDTQYF
TGTGCCAGCAGCCAGGTGGCGGGAGCAGGGGATACGCAGTATTTT
>15|-|TRBD1|TRBV28|TRBJ2-7
CASSLWGTGSNEQYF
TGTGCCAGCAGTTTATGGGGGACAGGGAGCAATGAGCAGTACTTC
>16|-|-|TRBV28|TRBJ2-4
CANSFSVRARKNIQYF
TGTGCCAACAGTTTTTCGGTCAGGGCTCGTAAAAACATTCAGTACTTC
>16|-|TRBD1|TRBV24-1|TRBJ1-2
CATSDRPGQGAYGYTF
TGTGCCACCAGTGATCGACCGGGACAGGGGGCCTATGGCTACACCTTC
>16|-|-|TRBV28|TRBJ2-2
CASSSYLSGSTGELFF
TGTGCCAGCAGTTCCTACCTTAGCGGCTCTACCGGGGAGCTGTTTTTT
>18|few|TRBD2|TRBV3-1|TRBJ2-1
CASSQESGGPFNPNEQFF
TGTGCCAGCAGCCAAGAATCGGGAGGGCCATTCAATCCCAATGAGCAGTTCTTC
>17|-|TRBD1|TRBV6-5|TRBJ1-2
CASSSRDRGAHNYGYTF
TGTGCCAGCAGTTCCCGGGACAGGGGTGCGCATAACTATGGCTACACCTTC
>16|-|TRBD1|TRBV12-3/TRBV12-4|TRBJ1-6
CASSGQGGSYNSPLHF
TGTGCCAGCAGCGGACAGGGCGGGTCCTATAATTCACCCCTCCACTTT
>15|few|-|TRBV5-1|TRBJ1-2
CASSLVSRNNYGYTF
TGCGCCAGCAGCTTGGTATCTCGTAATAACTATGGCTACACCTTC
>17|few|TRBD2|TRBV4-2|TRBJ2-1
CASSPRPLAGDGNEQFF
TGTGCCAGCAGCCCTAGACCTTTAGCGGGAGATGGAAATGAGCAGTTCTTC
>15|-|-|TRBV20-1|TRBJ2-2
CSARGQTPNTGELFF
TGCAGTGCTAGGGGGCAGACCCCGAACACCGGGGAGCTGTTTTTT
>14|few|TRBD2|TRBV4-1|TRBJ2-3
CASKGTSGSDTQYF
TGCGCCAGCAAGGGGACTAGCGGGAGTGATACGCAGTATTTT
>14|many|-|TRBV7-2|TRBJ2-7
CASSLGSGSYEQYF
TGTGCCAGCAGCTTAGGATCTGGATCCTACGAGCAGTACTTC
>14|few|-|TRBV21-1|TRBJ1-6
CASSKCGPDSPLHF
TGTGCCAGCAGCAAATGCGGGCCGGATTCACCCCTCCACTTT
>14|-|-|TRBV28|TRBJ2-4
CASKDSLAKNIQYF
TGTGCCAGCAAGGATTCTCTAGCCAAAAACATTCAGTACTTC
>13|few|-|TRBV6-2/TRBV6-3|TRBJ1-2
CASTDSEVYGYTF
TGTGCCAGCACGGACTCGGAGGTCTATGGCTACACCTTC
>13|-|TRBD2|TRBV25-1|TRBJ2-2
CAVGTTPTGELFF
TGTGCCGTGGGGACTACTCCAACCGGGGAGCTGTTTTTT
>13|few|-|TRBV19|TRBJ1-1
CASSITEFTEAFF
TGTGCCAGTAGTATCACGGAATTCACTGAAGCTTTCTTT
>12|few|TRBD1|TRBV12-3/TRBV12-4|TRBJ2-5
CASSHRGSEQYF
TGTGCCAGCAGTCACAGGGGATCGGAGCAGTACTTC
>15|-|TRBD1|TRBV4-2|TRBJ1-5
CASSQLRGQDQPQHF
TGTGCCAGCAGCCAACTAAGGGGGCAGGATCAGCCCCAGCATTTT
>19|-|-|TRBV28|TRBJ1-2
CASSPARDTVKGSNYGYTF
TGTGCCAGCAGTCCCGCTCGGGACACAGTAAAGGGGTCTAACTATGGCTACACCTTC
>12|few|-|TRBV28|TRBJ1-1
CASSLRATEAFF
TGTGCCAGCAGTCTCAGGGCCACTGAAGCTTTCTTT
>16|few|TRBD1|TRBV3-1|TRBJ1-2
CASSQDTTGHRNGYTF
TGTGCCAGCAGCCAAGATACGACAGGGCACAGGAATGGCTACACCTTC
>11|many|-|TRBV29-1|TRBJ2-7
CSVSGGSEQYF
TGCAGCGTTTCAGGCGGATCCGAGCAGTACTTC
>13|few|-|TRBV20-1|TRBJ2-7
CSARSTGSHEQYF
TGCAGTGCTAGAAGCACAGGGAGCCACGAGCAGTACTTC
>13|-|-|TRBV18|TRBJ1-1
CASSINRDTEAFF
TGTGCCAGCTCAATAAACAGGGACACTGAAGCTTTCTTT
>14|-|-|TRBV20-1|TRBJ2-7
CSALNAGSSYEQYF
TGCAGTGCCTTGAATGCGGGAAGCTCCTACGAGCAGTACTTC
>14|few|-|TRBV12-3/TRBV12-4|TRBJ1-4
CASSPTGPPEGLFF
TGTGCCAGCAGTCCTACCGGGCCCCCCGAGGGACTGTTTTTT